This TCR beta chain was observed in a study of type 1 and type 2 diabetes patients (dated by TCRdb to about 2016). Study-level background: About 9 type 1 diabetes patients, four type 2 diabetes patients and roughly 6 nondiabetic controls, all recruited in China, made up the cohort. Throughout the study, CD4 or CD8 MicroBeads on MACS columns were used to positively select CD4+ and CD8+ T cells from PBMCs. A total of roughly 20,000,000 paired-end reads was generated across the whole study. The study used high-throughput sequencing to profile TCRbeta repertoires and compare individuals with type 1 diabetes, type 2 diabetes and no diabetes. Type 2 diabetes patients served as a disease comparison group for the type 1 diabetes patients. Comparing approximately 21-cycle and 25-cycle amplification showed similar V gene usage, suggesting similar primer efficiencies and random PCR bias. Sequencing of the TCRbeta libraries was paired-end and was performed on Illumina HiSeq 2000 or MiSeq instruments. Results and caveats for the whole study, not just this receptor: Age and gender were not matched between study groups, possibly biasing interpretation. Type 2 diabetes patients had few highly-expanded CD4+ clones (median one), and those clones made up a median approximately 3.9% of reads. In both CD4+ and CD8+ T cells, type 2 diabetes repertoires were highly diverse and significantly more diverse than type 1 diabetes repertoires. Because only a limited number of T2D and control samples were sequenced, some T1D-only HECs might also be present in more T2D or control samples. Highly correlated V and J gene usage patterns were observed for type 2 diabetes and control samples, with an average of approximately 0.97 between samples.

These reads were obtained on an Illumina MiSeq. Genomic DNA from sorted T cell subsets served as template for TCRbeta CDR3 amplification. The TCRbeta CDR3 region was amplified by multiplex PCR with 30 forward and 13 reverse primers. PCR products were purified with AMPure XP beads, then indices and adaptors were added in a second roughly 25-cycle PCR. Before sequencing, libraries were gel-purified with the QIAquick Gel Extraction Kit. The authors processed their data as follows. Paired-end reads were merged with FLASH and aligned to IMGT V, D and J germline references using IgBLAST. Reads with below 70% alignment identity to germline references were discarded, and some 10 million reads were retained study-wide. CDR3 boundaries, reading frame and productivity were assigned following IMGT definitions. A highly-expanded clone was defined as any clone making up 1% or more of reads, and normalized Shannon entropy served as the measure of diversity. Group differences in Shannon entropy were tested with unpaired two-tailed t-tests. The raw public data were reprocessed by TCRdb itself: fastp quality trimming at Q25, MiXCR clonotype calling, in-frame beta chains only. Each record represents a unique CDR3 protein, reported with the most common genes and DNA among its rows. None of the V and J calls come from the authors' own analysis; TCRdb made them. The sample profile shows 250,000 or so distinct CDR3 sequences; around 47% of them were found once. Roughly 13% of the sample lies in the top ten.

All diabetic patients met standard classification criteria for type 1 or type 2 diabetes, with glucose and C-peptide assessed by WHO-recommended methods. Exclusion applied to any donor with other autoimmune diseases or infections within the previous four weeks. A roughly 11-milliliter sample of peripheral blood was drawn from every participant. PBMCs were isolated with LymphoPrep density separation. This clonotype appeared a few times. Its antigen has not been determined. Base-call qualities are not available, and no considerably larger clone is one nucleotide away. The clonotype comes from a man aged 18 to 29 with type 2 diabetes. Material: peripheral blood mononuclear cells (PBMCs).

The DNA reads as follows: TGTGCCAGCAGCTCCCACCAGGGAAACGAGCAGTACTTC. Its protein product is CASSSHQGNEQYF. The V and J genes are TRBV7-6 and TRBJ2-7; the D region possibly corresponds to TRBD1 (5 bases align). The CDR3 has 13 amino acids, counting the end cysteine and phenylalanine. The entry retains the CDR3 DNA only, 39 bases that are in frame from base 1. The junction shows trimming of 4 bases on V and 5 bases on J, plus 12 bases between the germline ends. The germline V gene gives CDR1 as SGHVS and CDR2 as FNYEAQ.